This T cell receptor (beta chain) was captured in a study of T cells after yellow fever vaccination (dated by TCRdb to about 2019). Context from the whole study: Libraries from fractions with low cell numbers were prepared with the SMART-Seq v4 Ultra Low Input RNA kit. To track T-cell clones before and after primary and booster YFV17D yellow fever vaccination, bulk TCR alpha and beta repertoires were sequenced longitudinally. Two healthy male donors, one aged 18 to 30 and one aged 30 to 39 years, were included in the cohort. Blood samples were taken at several timepoints before and after primary and secondary immunization, and bulk PBMC replicates and cell subsets were isolated. Points the paper makes about the study in general: Because the study included only a couple of donors, the extent to which the findings can be generalized is limited. After the booster, most of the clones that had expanded following primary vaccination were detected again (about 95% of CD4 and around 88% of CD8), which suggests that memory was broadly maintained. A small fraction of clonotypes appeared in both the CD4 and CD8 compartments, likely as a result of convergent recombination. Computational filtering was required because FACS-sorted repertoires could contain abundant contaminating clonotypes from the bulk population. Compared with the primary T-cell response, the secondary T-cell response was weaker but faster, peaking on day 5 rather than day 15.

This clonotype was observed a handful of times. Its specific antigen is unknown. Base qualities are missing; no much larger clone stands one base away. V is cut back by 3 bases and J by 9 bases, with 13 bases in the junction unmatched. Including the terminal cysteine and phenylalanine, the CDR3 comprises 16 residues. Only the CDR3 portion is preserved as DNA: 48 bases, with reading frame beginning at the first base. Per the germline V gene, SGHVS is the CDR1 and FQNEAQ is the CDR2. Synthesis of TCR cDNA relied on 5'RACE template switching, a step that introduced a universal primer site along with unique molecular identifiers. Priming for cDNA synthesis came from both the TCR alpha and TCR beta constant segments. Libraries were amplified in two PCR steps, with sample barcodes and sequencing adapters added in the second step. Sequencing of libraries was done on Illumina HiSeq 2500 (2x100 bp) or NovaSeq (2x150 bp). The source study handled its data this way. Demultiplexing of reads and collapsing into UMI consensus sequences were performed with MIGEC, and V(D)J alignment was carried out with MiXCR. Using edgeR on replicate PBMC samples, clonotypes were called vaccine-responding if FDR was below 0.01 and the log2 fold change was above 5 up to day 15. CD4 or CD8 identity was assigned to each bulk clonotype according to whether the clonotype was present at higher abundance in the sequenced CD4 repertoire or the sequenced CD8 repertoire. In TCRdb, the public reads were trimmed at Q25 with fastp and aligned with MiXCR, with productive beta chains retained. Identical CDR3 proteins give one entry, which carries the most common genes and DNA. It is TCRdb's table, rather than the study itself, that gives the V and J calls and clone size. The sample table records about 110,000 distinct CDR3 sequences; around 8.6% of these occur just once. Roughly 27% of the sample is held by the ten biggest clonotypes.

The treatment or condition label corresponds to: live attenuated yellow fever vaccine strain. PBMCs were isolated from peripheral blood using a standard Ficoll-Paque protocol. CD4 and CD8 T-cell fractions were isolated with Dynabeads CD4 and CD8 positive selection kits. RNA was extracted with TriZol from bulk PBMCs, CD4 and CD8 fractions, and dextramer-positive and dextramer-negative fractions. The clonotype comes from a man aged 25-45 years who received the YFV17D yellow fever vaccine. Sequenced here: CD8+ T cells sorted from PBMCs, sampled 45 days after the yellow fever booster vaccination. The chain is made from TRBV7-8 and TRBJ2-2; 7 bases in the middle match TRBD2. CDR3 reads: CASSFSGVEIFRELFF. The sequenced DNA is TGTGCCAGCAGCTTCAGCGGGGTTGAGATTTTCCGGGAGCTGTTTTTT.